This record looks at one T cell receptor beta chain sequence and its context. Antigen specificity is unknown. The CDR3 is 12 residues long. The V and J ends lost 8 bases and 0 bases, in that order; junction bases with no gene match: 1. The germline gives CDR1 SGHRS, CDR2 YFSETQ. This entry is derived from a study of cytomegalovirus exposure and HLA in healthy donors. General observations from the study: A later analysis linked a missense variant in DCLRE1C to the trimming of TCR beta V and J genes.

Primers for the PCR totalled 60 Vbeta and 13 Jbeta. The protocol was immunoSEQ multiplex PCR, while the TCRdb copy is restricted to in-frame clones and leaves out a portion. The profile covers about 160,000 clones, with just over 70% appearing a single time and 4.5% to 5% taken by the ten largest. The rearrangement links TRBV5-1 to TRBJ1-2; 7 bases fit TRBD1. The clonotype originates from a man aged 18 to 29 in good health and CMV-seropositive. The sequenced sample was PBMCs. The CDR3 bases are TGCGCCAGTGGGACAGCTAACTATGGCTACACCTTC. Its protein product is CASGTANYGYTF. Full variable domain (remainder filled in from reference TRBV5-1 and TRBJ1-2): KAGVTQTPRYLIKTRGQQVTLSCSPISGHRSVSWYQQTPGQGLQFLFEYFSETQRNKGNFPGRFSGRQFSNSRSEMNVSTLELGDSALYLCASGTANYGYTFGSGTRLTVV.